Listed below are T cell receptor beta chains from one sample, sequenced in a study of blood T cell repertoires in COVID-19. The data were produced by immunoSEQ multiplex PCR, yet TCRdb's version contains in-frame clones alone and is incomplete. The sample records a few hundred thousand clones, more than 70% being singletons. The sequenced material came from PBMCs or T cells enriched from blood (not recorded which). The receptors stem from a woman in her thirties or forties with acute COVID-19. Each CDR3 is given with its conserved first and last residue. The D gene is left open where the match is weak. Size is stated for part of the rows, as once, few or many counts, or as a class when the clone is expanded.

CASSILQGAEAFF	TGTGCCAGCAGCATTCTACAGGGGGCTGAAGCTTTCTTT	TRBJ1-1	TRBD1	once	TRBV7-2
CASSSGEGNQPQHF	TGTGCCAGCAGCTCCGGTGAGGGCAATCAGCCCCAGCATTTT	TRBJ1-5	.	once	TRBV11-3
CASSQADITEAFF	TGTGCCAGCAGCCAAGCCGACATAACTGAAGCTTTCTTT	TRBJ1-1	.	once	TRBV3-1/TRBV3-2
CATSGQGFQPQHF	TGTGCCACTAGCGGACAGGGATTTCAGCCCCAGCATTTT	TRBJ1-5	TRBD1	.	TRBV24-1
CASSFTGSGNTIYF	TGTGCCAGCAGTTTTACAGGGTCTGGAAACACCATATATTTT	TRBJ1-3	.	.	TRBV7-9
CASSDSGTGTYEQYF	TGCGCCAGCAGCGATTCCGGGACAGGGACTTACGAGCAGTACTTC	TRBJ2-7	TRBD1	.	TRBV4-1
CASSATGGPGYEQYF	TGTGCCAGCAGCGCAACAGGGGGACCGGGCTACGAGCAGTACTTC	TRBJ2-7	TRBD1	once	TRBV7-3
CASSYRDYGYTF	TGTGCCAGCAGCTACAGGGACTATGGCTACACCTTC	TRBJ1-2	.	.	TRBV5-5
CAISESGAGNYGYTF	TGTGCCATCAGTGAGTCGGGCGCAGGGAACTATGGCTACACCTTC	TRBJ1-2	.	.	TRBV10-3
CAISEGPGQGSNEQFF	TGTGCCATCAGTGAGGGACCGGGACAGGGATCAAATGAGCAGTTCTTC	TRBJ2-1	TRBD1	.	TRBV10-3
CASSQLRLYEQYF	TGTGCCAGCAGCCAATTACGACTATACGAGCAGTACTTC	TRBJ2-7	.	once	TRBV14
CASSLSGRTRGTEAFF	TGTGCCAGCAGTTTATCCGGGAGAACGAGAGGGACTGAAGCTTTCTTT	TRBJ1-1	.	.	TRBV27
CASSKGQGAGNYGYTF	TGTGCCAGCAGCAAGGGACAGGGGGCAGGTAACTATGGCTACACCTTC	TRBJ1-2	TRBD1	.	TRBV5-6
CASSEAVTRNEQFF	TGTGCCAGCAGCGAAGCGGTCACCAGAAATGAGCAGTTCTTC	TRBJ2-1	.	.	TRBV7-2
CATRLAGGGYEQYF	TGTGCCACCCGACTAGCGGGAGGGGGCTACGAGCAGTACTTC	TRBJ2-7	TRBD2	once	TRBV27
CASSSRGQNTEAFF	TGTGCCAGCAGCTCCAGGGGGCAGAACACTGAAGCTTTCTTT	TRBJ1-1	TRBD1	once	TRBV5-5
CASSLTSSYEQYF	TGTGCCAGCAGCTTGACTAGCTCCTACGAGCAGTACTTC	TRBJ2-7	.	few	TRBV11-2
CASSLIRGHTGELFF	TGTGCCAGCAGTTTAATCAGGGGCCACACCGGGGAGCTGTTTTTT	TRBJ2-2	.	.	TRBV27
CASSLATGGLAEAFF	TGTGCCAGCAGTTTGGCGACAGGGGGCCTGGCTGAAGCTTTCTTT	TRBJ1-1	TRBD1	.	TRBV28
CASSLAIGTGYGYTF	TGTGCCAGCAGCTTAGCTATAGGGACAGGCTATGGCTACACCTTC	TRBJ1-2	TRBD1	.	TRBV7-8
CASSTSRQGTREKLFF	TGTGCCAGCTCAACCTCTCGACAGGGGACAAGGGAAAAACTGTTTTTT	TRBJ1-4	TRBD1	.	TRBV18
CASSADSMNTEAFF	TGTGCCAGCAGCGCCGACAGTATGAACACTGAAGCTTTCTTT	TRBJ1-1	.	.	TRBV9
CASIQDRGETYEQYF	TGCGCCAGCATACAGGACAGGGGGGAAACCTACGAGCAGTACTTC	TRBJ2-7	TRBD1	.	TRBV10-2
CASGGEGNQPQHF	TGTGCCAGCGGCGGGGAGGGCAATCAGCCCCAGCATTTT	TRBJ1-5	.	.	TRBV19
CASSDGTPGNTIYF	TGCGCCAGCAGCGACGGGACACCTGGAAACACCATATATTTT	TRBJ1-3	.	.	TRBV5-1
CASSQGGFNYGYTF	TGTGCCAGCAGCCAAGGAGGGTTTAACTATGGCTACACCTTC	TRBJ1-2	.	.	TRBV3-1/TRBV3-2
CASSLGQGSNQPQHF	TGTGCCAGTAGTCTGGGACAGGGTAGCAATCAGCCCCAGCATTTT	TRBJ1-5	TRBD1	.	TRBV19
CASSFRAGESTDTQYF	TGTGCCAGCAGCTTCCGGGCGGGGGAGAGCACAGATACGCAGTATTTT	TRBJ2-3	TRBD2	.	TRBV7-9
CSVKVAGGTDTQYF	TGCAGCGTTAAGGTAGCGGGAGGAACAGATACGCAGTATTTT	TRBJ2-3	TRBD2	few	TRBV29-1
CASSTTRSRNTIYF	TGTGCCAGTAGTACGACTCGGTCGCGAAACACCATATATTTT	TRBJ1-3	.	.	TRBV19
CASRIYVGEDTQYF	TGCGCCAGCAGGATATATGTGGGAGAAGATACGCAGTATTTT	TRBJ2-3	.	.	TRBV5-1
CASSLREGTEAFF	TGTGCCAGCAGCTTAAGGGAGGGGACTGAAGCTTTCTTT	TRBJ1-1	.	.	TRBV7-9
CSAVGPASGKPQFF	TGCAGCGCCGTAGGTCCGGCTAGCGGGAAGCCACAGTTCTTC	TRBJ2-1	TRBD2	.	TRBV29-1
CAIRGGLAGGTNTGELFF	TGTGCCATCAGGGGGGGCCTAGCGGGAGGCACCAACACCGGGGAGCTGTTTTTT	TRBJ2-2	TRBD2	.	TRBV10-3
CASSSRQGRREDEAFF	TGTGCCAGCAGTTCTAGACAGGGTCGGCGAGAAGATGAAGCTTTCTTT	TRBJ1-1	TRBD1	.	TRBV27
CAWSVRSGGEQYF	TGTGCCTGGAGTGTACGTTCAGGGGGTGAGCAGTACTTC	TRBJ2-7	TRBD1	.	TRBV30
CASSSRVNTEAFF	TGTGCCAGCAGCTCCAGGGTGAACACTGAAGCTTTCTTT	TRBJ1-1	.	.	TRBV7-3
CASSTLAGTNNEQFF	TGTGCCAGCAGCACCTTAGCGGGGACGAACAATGAGCAGTTCTTC	TRBJ2-1	TRBD2	.	TRBV7-9
CASSDQVGYEQYF	TGTGCCAGCAGCGACCAGGTGGGCTACGAGCAGTACTTC	TRBJ2-7	.	.	TRBV9